This T cell receptor (beta chain) was captured in a study of blood T cell repertoires in COVID-19 (dated by TCRdb to 2018 to 2021). For context, the study as a whole: Collaborator samples came from the United States, Italy and Spain and covered acute and convalescent phases of COVID-19. The repertoires were made available in a free public database intended to serve as a resource for research on the immune response to SARS-CoV-2. Nearly every sample came with metadata listing a de-identified subject ID, COVID-19 status, age in years and sex. Where available, HLA class I and class II types were taken from metadata supplied by the sample provider and were not determined by assay-based typing. The samples were drawn from the first 160 participants of the ongoing ImmuneRACE study and from 950 to 1,500 subjects provided by 6 global collaborators. Subjects who had been exposed to COVID-19, were actively infected with it, or had recovered from it provided the deeply sampled blood TCRbeta repertoires that made up the dataset. The material from the prospective study consisted of cDNA or gDNA derived from T cells, B-cell-depleted T cells, or PBMCs. What the study reported, not specific to this receptor: The amount of clinical and demographic metadata varied by source and participant and was provided uncurated.

TCRbeta CDR3 regions were amplified from genomic DNA by means of the immunoSEQ Assay, a bias-controlled multiplex PCR. Turning to the authors' computational methods: The number of nucleated cells in each sample was estimated by amplification of reference gene primers within the assay. Sequence reads were collapsed and filtered to measure the absolute abundance of every unique TCRbeta CDR3 rearrangement. For each sample, productive Simpson clonality was calculated as the square root of Simpson's diversity index over productive rearrangements. As stored in TCRdb, this immuneACCESS dataset retains in-frame rearrangements with V and J assigned. A fraction of the clones does not appear; measured against another copy, unresolved V genes explain less than half of the discrepancy, and the remainder lacks a known reason. V and J calls and clone size are as listed in that table; D and trimming were resolved from the DNA. Across this sample there are 180,000 or so clones, with around 85% seen only once. The ten largest clones add up to over 2.5% of the sample.

The collaborating institutions used their own protocols to collect whole blood in K2EDTA tubes. For TCRbeta analysis, collaborators shipped samples in one of three forms: frozen whole blood, isolated PBMCs, or DNA extracted from either of those sample types. Comment on this clone: Its antigen has not been determined. No quality values exist for individual bases; no much larger clone is one base distant.

The CDR3, cysteine through phenylalanine, is 16 amino acids long. Just CDR3 DNA is preserved here, 48 bases in frame from base 1. Germline trimming amounts to 4 bases on V and 1 base on J, with 5 as the count of junction bases outside the gene matches. The germline V gene specifies MGHRA as CDR1 and YSYEKL as CDR2. This chain joins TRBV4-1 to TRBJ2-3; 10 nucleotides in the junction match TRBD1. The sequence derives from a man between 60 and 75 years old with acute or convalescent COVID-19. The sample taken for sequencing was peripheral blood. Here is the DNA: TGCGCCAGCAGCCGGGGACAGGGGACGGGCACAGATACGCAGTATTTT. The resulting protein is CASSRGQGTGTDTQYF.